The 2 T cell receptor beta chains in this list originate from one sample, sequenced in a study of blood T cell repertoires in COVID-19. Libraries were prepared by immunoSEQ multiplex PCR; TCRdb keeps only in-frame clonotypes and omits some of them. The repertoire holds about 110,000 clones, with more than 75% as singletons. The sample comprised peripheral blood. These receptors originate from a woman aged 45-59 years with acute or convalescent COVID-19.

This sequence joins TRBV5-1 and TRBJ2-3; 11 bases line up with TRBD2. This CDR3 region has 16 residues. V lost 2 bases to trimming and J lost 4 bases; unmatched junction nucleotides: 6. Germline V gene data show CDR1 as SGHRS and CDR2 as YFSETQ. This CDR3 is CASSLHTSGSSDTQYF. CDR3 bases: TGCGCCAGCAGCTTACATACTAGCGGGAGCTCAGATACGCAGTATTTT.

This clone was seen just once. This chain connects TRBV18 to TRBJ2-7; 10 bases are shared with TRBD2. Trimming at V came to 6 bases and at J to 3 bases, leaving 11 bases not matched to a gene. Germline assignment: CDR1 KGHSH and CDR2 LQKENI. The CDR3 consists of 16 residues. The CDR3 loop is CASSTGGTSANYEQYF. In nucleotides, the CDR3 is TGTGCCAGCTCGACTGGTGGGACTAGCGCTAACTACGAGCAGTACTTC.